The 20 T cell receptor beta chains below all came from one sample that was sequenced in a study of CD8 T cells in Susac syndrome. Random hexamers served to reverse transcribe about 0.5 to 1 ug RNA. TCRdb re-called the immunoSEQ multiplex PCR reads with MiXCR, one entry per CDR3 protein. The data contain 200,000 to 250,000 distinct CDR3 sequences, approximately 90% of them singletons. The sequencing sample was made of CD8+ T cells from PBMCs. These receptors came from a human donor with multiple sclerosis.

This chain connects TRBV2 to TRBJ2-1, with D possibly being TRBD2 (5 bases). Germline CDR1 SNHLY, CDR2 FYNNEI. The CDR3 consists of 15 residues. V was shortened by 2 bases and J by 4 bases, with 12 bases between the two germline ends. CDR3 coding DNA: TGTGCCAGCAGTGAAAGGGCGCCGGGGTACAATGAGCAGTTCTTC. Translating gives CASSERAPGYNEQFF. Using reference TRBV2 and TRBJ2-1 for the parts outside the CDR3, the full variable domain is EPEVTQTPSHQVTQMGQEVILRCVPISNHLYFYWYRQILGQKVEFLVSFYNNEISEKSEIFDDQFSVERPDGSNFTLKIRSTKLEDSAMYFCASSERAPGYNEQFFGPGTRLTVL.

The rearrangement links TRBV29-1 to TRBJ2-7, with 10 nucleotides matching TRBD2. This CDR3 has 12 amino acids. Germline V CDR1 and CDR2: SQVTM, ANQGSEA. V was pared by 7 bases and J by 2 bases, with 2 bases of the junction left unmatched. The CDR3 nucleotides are TGCAGCGCACTAGCGGGAACCTACGAGCAGTACTTC. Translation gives CSALAGTYEQYF.

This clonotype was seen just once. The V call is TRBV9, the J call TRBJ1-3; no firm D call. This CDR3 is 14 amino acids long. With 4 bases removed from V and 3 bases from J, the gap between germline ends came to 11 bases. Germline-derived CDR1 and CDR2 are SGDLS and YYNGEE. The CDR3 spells CASSLGLSGNTIYF. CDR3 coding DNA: TGTGCCAGCAGCCTCGGGCTAAGTGGAAACACCATATATTTT.

CDR3 in amino acids: CASSHSVLARRGGEQYF. In DNA form, the CDR3 reads TGCGCCAGCAGTCACTCCGTACTAGCGCGGAGAGGAGGCGAGCAGTACTTC. The V gene is TRBV23-1, the J gene TRBJ2-7, with 7 positions matching TRBD2. TRBV23-1 is marked as an open reading frame, function uncertain. J was trimmed by 6 bases and V by 3 bases; bases with no gene match: 17. The CDR3 is 17 amino acids.

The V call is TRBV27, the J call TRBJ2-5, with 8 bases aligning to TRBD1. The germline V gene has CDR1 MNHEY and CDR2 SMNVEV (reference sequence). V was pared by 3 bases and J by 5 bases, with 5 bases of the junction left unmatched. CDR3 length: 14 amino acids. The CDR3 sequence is CASSLAGGAETQYF. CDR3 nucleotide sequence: TGTGCCAGCAGTTTGGCAGGGGGCGCTGAGACCCAGTACTTC.

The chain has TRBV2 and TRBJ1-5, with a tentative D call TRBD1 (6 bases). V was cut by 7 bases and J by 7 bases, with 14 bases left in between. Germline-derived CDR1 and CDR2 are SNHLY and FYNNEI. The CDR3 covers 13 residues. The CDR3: CASTGGLRQPQHF. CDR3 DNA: TGTGCCAGCACCGGGGGCCTCAGGCAGCCCCAGCATTTT.

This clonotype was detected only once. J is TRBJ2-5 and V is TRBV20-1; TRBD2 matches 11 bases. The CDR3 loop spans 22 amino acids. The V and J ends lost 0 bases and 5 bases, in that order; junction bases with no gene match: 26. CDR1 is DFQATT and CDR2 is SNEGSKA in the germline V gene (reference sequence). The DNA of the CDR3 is TGCAGTGCTAGAGATCGGGAGGGCGGTGACGCTAGCGGGAGGAATAGGTGGGAGACCCAGTACTTC. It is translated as CSARDREGGDASGRNRWETQYF.

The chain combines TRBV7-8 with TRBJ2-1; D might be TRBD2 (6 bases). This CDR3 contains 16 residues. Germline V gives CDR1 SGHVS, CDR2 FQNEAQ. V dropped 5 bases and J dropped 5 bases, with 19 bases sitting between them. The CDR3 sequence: CASSPSPGTADNEQFF. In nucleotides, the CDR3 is TGTGCCAGCAGCCCTAGTCCCGGGACTGCCGACAATGAGCAGTTCTTC.

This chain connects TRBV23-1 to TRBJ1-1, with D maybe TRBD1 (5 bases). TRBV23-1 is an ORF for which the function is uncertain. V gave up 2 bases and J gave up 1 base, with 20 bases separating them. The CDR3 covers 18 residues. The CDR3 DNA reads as TGCGCCAGCAGTCAAAATGGTAGGTGGGACCATCAGAACACTGAAGCTTTCTTT. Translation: CASSQNGRWDHQNTEAFF.

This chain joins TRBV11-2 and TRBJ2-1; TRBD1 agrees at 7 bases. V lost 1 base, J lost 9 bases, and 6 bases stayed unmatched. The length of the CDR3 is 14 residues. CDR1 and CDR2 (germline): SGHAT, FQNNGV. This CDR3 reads CASSLGDSYGEQFF. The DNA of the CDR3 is TGTGCCAGCAGCTTAGGGGACAGCTACGGTGAGCAGTTCTTC.

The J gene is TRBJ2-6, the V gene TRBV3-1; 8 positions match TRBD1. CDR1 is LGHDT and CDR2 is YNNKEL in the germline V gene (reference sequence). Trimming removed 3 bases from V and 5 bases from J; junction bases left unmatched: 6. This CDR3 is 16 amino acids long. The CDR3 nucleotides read TGTGCCAGCAGCCACGGACAGGGAACAAGGGCCAACGTCCTGACTTTC. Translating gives CASSHGQGTRANVLTF.

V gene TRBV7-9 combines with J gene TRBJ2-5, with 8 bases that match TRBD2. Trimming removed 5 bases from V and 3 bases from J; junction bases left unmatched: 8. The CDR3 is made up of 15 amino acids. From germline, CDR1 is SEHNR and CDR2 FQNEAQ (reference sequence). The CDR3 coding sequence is TGTGCCAGCAGCCCGCCCGGGGGGGTGGAAGAGACCCAGTACTTC. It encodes CASSPPGGVEETQYF.

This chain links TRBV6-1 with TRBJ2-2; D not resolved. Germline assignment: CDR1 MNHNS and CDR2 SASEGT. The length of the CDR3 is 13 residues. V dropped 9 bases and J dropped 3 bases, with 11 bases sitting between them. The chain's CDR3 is CARGRIYTGELFF. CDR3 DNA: TGTGCCAGAGGACGGATTTACACCGGGGAGCTGTTTTTT.

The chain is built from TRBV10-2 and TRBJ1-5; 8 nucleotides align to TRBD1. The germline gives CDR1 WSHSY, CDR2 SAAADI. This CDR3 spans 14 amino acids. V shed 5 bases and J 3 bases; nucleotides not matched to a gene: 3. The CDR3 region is CASSPDRVNQPQHF. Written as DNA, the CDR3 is TGCGCCAGCAGTCCGGACAGGGTCAATCAGCCCCAGCATTTT.

CDR3 sequence: CASSPGVGNEQFF. The CDR3 nucleotides read TGTGCCAGCAGCCCAGGGGTAGGGAATGAGCAGTTCTTC. V is TRBV6-5 and J is TRBJ2-1, with D possibly being TRBD1 (6 bases). The CDR3 is 13 amino acids. Germline lookup yields CDR1 MNHEY and CDR2 SVGAGI. The germline V and J ends were trimmed by 6 bases and 7 bases, with 13 bases remaining between them.

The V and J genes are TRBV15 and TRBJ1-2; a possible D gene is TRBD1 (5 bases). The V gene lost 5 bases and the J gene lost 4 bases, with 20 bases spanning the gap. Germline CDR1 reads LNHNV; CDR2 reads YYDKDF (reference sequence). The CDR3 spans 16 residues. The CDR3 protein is CATSRVGPGAGYGYTF. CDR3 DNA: TGTGCCACCAGCCGCGTGGGTCCTGGGGCAGGCTATGGCTACACCTTC. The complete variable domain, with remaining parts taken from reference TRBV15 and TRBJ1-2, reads DAMVIQNPRYQVTQFGKPVTLSCSQTLNHNVMYWYQQKSSQAPKLLFHYYDKDFNNEADTPDNFQSRRPNTSFCFLDIRSPGLGDTAMYLCATSRVGPGAGYGYTFGSGTRLTVV.

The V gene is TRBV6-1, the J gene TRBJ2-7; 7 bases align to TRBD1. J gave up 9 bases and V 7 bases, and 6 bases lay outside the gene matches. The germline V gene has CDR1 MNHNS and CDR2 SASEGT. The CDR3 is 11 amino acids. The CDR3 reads CASTRQGRQYF. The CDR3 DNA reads TGTGCCAGCACCAGACAGGGACGGCAGTACTTC.

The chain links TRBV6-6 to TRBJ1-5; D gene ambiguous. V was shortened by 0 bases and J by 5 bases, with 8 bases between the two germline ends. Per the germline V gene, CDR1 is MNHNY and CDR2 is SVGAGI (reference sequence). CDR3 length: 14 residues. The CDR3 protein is CASSYSPPDQPQHF. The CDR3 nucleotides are TGTGCCAGCAGTTACTCGCCGCCAGATCAGCCCCAGCATTTT.

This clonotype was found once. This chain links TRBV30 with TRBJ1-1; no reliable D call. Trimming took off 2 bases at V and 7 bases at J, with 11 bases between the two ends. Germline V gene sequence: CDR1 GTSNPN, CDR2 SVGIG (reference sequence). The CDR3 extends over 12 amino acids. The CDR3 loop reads CAWSLLGDEAFF. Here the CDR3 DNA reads TGTGCCTGGAGTCTATTAGGTGATGAAGCTTTCTTT. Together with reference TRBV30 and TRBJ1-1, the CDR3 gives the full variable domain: SQTIHQWPATLVQPVGSPLSLECTVEGTSNPNLYWYRQAAGRGLQLLFYSVGIGQISSEVPQNLSASRPQDRQFILSSKKLLLSDSGFYLCAWSLLGDEAFFGQGTRLTVV.

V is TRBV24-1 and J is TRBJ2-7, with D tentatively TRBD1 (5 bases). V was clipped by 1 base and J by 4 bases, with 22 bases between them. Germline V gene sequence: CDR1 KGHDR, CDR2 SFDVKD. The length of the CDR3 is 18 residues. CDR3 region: CATSDLPHPDSSPYEQYF. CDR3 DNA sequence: TGTGCCACCAGTGATTTACCACACCCCGACAGCTCCCCTTACGAGCAGTACTTC.